The 32 T cell receptor beta chains below all came from one sample that was sequenced in a study of CD8+ T cells in alopecia areata. TCR sequencing used cDNA made by reverse transcription of extracted RNA. Profiling relied on immunoSEQ multiplex PCR, and the TCRdb table lists in-frame clones only, not all of them. The sample consists of under 150,000 clones, about half of them appearing once. As for treatment: oral pan-JAK inhibitor, 5-10 mg twice daily. The sample in question was CD4+ T cells sorted from blood, obtained at week 4, from a patient treated with tofacitinib. These receptors were taken from a human donor with alopecia areata.

V usage is TRBV7-2 and J usage is TRBJ2-7; D is unclear. The ends were cut back, 5 bases at V and 7 bases at J, with 27 bases in the middle. The CDR3 consists of 17 residues. Per the germline V gene, CDR1 is SGHTA and CDR2 is FQGNSA. The CDR3 nucleotides read TGTGCCAGCAGCCAAAAGACGGCCTTATCCCTCCCTAGGGAGCAGTACTTC. This codes for CASSQKTALSLPREQYF.

This chain connects TRBV30 to TRBJ2-3; 8 bases agree with TRBD2. Germline trimming cut 2 bases from V and 1 base from J; bases unmatched to any gene: 5. Germline CDR1 and CDR2: GTSNPN and SVGIG (reference sequence). This CDR3 contains 15 residues. CDR3 sequence (DNA): TGTGCCTGGAGTCCTACTAGCGGTCGCACAGATACGCAGTATTTT. Its translation is CAWSPTSGRTDTQYF.

This clone ranks as medium-sized (0.01 to 0.1%). The gene calls are TRBV30 and TRBJ1-5; maybe TRBD1 (6 bases). The V and J ends lost 4 bases and 2 bases respectively, with 12 bases between them. CDR1 and CDR2 from the germline V gene are GTSNPN and SVGIG (reference sequence). This CDR3 has 14 amino acids. The DNA of the CDR3 is TGTGCCTGGAACAGGGACGGGGGCAATCAGCCCCAGCATTTT. Amino acids: CAWNRDGGNQPQHF.

V and J are TRBV14 and TRBJ2-7, with TRBD1 as a possible D gene (7 bases). Between the trimmed V and J ends, which lost 3 bases and 6 bases, there was a span of 21 bases. The germline V gene encodes CDR1 SGHDN and CDR2 FVKESK. This CDR3 contains 16 residues. CDR3 loop: CASSQVAPGQGGEQYF. CDR3 sequence (DNA): TGTGCCAGCAGCCAGGTCGCCCCCGGGCAGGGGGGCGAGCAGTACTTC.

The chain employs TRBV30 and TRBJ1-3; maybe TRBD1 (5 bases). Germline values: CDR1 GTSNPN, CDR2 SVGIG (reference sequence). Trimming pared 4 bases from V and 0 bases from J, leaving 19 bases between. CDR3 size: 17 residues. DNA for the CDR3: TGTGCCTGGAACGGACGACGGGGCGAGGACTCTGGAAACACCATATATTTT. Residues: CAWNGRRGEDSGNTIYF.

V and J are TRBV7-9 and TRBJ1-2; D not resolved. Trimming stripped 3 bases from V and 1 base from J, with 9 bases between. Germline V CDR1 and CDR2: SEHNR, FQNEAQ (reference sequence). The CDR3 runs 14 residues. Here the CDR3 DNA reads TGTGCCAGCAGCTTTACGGAAAGTAACTATGGCTACACCTTC. As protein: CASSFTESNYGYTF.

The V and J genes are TRBV5-1 and TRBJ1-2, with D tentatively TRBD1 (5 bases). V lost 3 bases, J lost 4 bases, and 10 bases lay in between. From germline, CDR1 is SGHRS and CDR2 YFSETQ. The CDR3 has 13 residues. CDR3 residues: CASSSRDGYGYTF. CDR3 nucleotide sequence: TGCGCCAGCAGCTCCCGGGACGGCTATGGCTACACCTTC.

This clone showed up just once. The chain links TRBV5-4 to TRBJ1-4, with TRBD1 matching 9 bases. The CDR3 is 15 residues long. Germline V gene lookup returns CDR1 SGHNT and CDR2 YYREEE (reference sequence). Trimming cost V 4 bases and J 11 bases; bases outside gene matches: 12. CDR3 bases: TGTGCCAGCAGCAGAACAGGGGGCCCTGACATGAAACTGTTTTTT. Translating it yields CASSRTGGPDMKLFF.

V usage is TRBV5-1 and J usage is TRBJ2-7; D uncertain. V shed 0 bases and J shed 0 bases, with 10 bases lying between them. Germline V gives CDR1 SGHRS, CDR2 YFSETQ. The CDR3 contains 15 residues. CDR3 in DNA: TGCGCCAGCAGCTTGGCCGTCGGAAGCTCCTACGAGCAGTACTTC. The encoded protein is CASSLAVGSSYEQYF.

This clone was observed a handful of times. The V and J genes are TRBV6-6 and TRBJ1-2; D is possibly TRBD1 (5 bases). CDR3 length: 15 amino acids. V lost 3 bases and J 10 bases, leaving 21 bases between the germline ends. The germline CDR1 and CDR2 sequences are MNHNY and SVGAGI (reference sequence). CDR3 DNA sequence: TGTGCCAGCAGTTATGACAGTTCGATGCTATCTTCCTACACCTTC. Translated, it gives CASSYDSSMLSSYTF.

This clone was seen a few times. V usage is TRBV7-6 and J usage is TRBJ2-1, with 8 bases that match TRBD2. V trimming: 6 bases; J trimming: 10 bases; junction bases outside the gene matches: 8. The length of the CDR3 is 13 residues. Germline CDR1 SGHVS, CDR2 FNYEAQ. The CDR3 is CASSWGTSREQFF. CDR3 DNA: TGTGCCAGCAGTTGGGGGACTAGTCGCGAGCAGTTCTTC.

CDR3 residues: CAIRDRADQPQHF. The CDR3 bases are TGTGCCATCAGGGACAGGGCGGATCAGCCCCAGCATTTT. The genes are TRBV10-3 and TRBJ1-5; 8 positions match TRBD1. This CDR3 has 13 residues. V shed 6 bases and J 5 bases; nucleotides not matched to a gene: 3. Looked up from germline, CDR1 is ENHRY and CDR2 is SYGVKD.

The genes are TRBV2 and TRBJ1-2, with 8 bases identical to TRBD1. Germline trimming cut 8 bases from V and 8 bases from J; bases unmatched to any gene: 16. Germline V gives CDR1 SNHLY, CDR2 FYNNEI. This CDR3 has 15 amino acids. The CDR3 bases are TGTGCCAGCGCCCTGACACCGACAGGGGTGAGCGGCTACACCTTC. Amino acids: CASALTPTGVSGYTF.

The chain links TRBV6-5 to TRBJ2-5; the D gene could be TRBD1 or TRBD2 (5 bases each). Germline V gene data show CDR1 as MNHEY and CDR2 as SVGAGI. With 5 bases removed from V and 5 bases from J, the gap between germline ends came to 18 bases. The CDR3 is made up of 15 amino acids. The CDR3 DNA is TGTGCCAGCAGTCAGAGCAGGGTGTCGGGGGAGACCCAGTACTTC. This translates into CASSQSRVSGETQYF.

The gene calls are TRBV7-9 and TRBJ1-5; no firm D call. The CDR3 spans 12 residues. CDR1 is SEHNR, CDR2 FQNEAQ, per germline (reference sequence). V lost 5 bases, J lost 5 bases, and 7 bases lay in between. The CDR3 loop is CASSHLDQPQHF. In DNA, the CDR3 is TGTGCCAGCAGCCATCTGGATCAGCCCCAGCATTTT.

V usage is TRBV9 and J usage is TRBJ1-1; D uncertain. The CDR3 covers 14 residues. In germline, CDR1 is SGDLS, CDR2 YYNGEE. V gave up 2 bases and J gave up 0 bases, with 8 bases separating them. CDR3 residues: CASSVNGLNTEAFF. The CDR3 DNA follows: TGTGCCAGCAGCGTGAACGGATTGAACACTGAAGCTTTCTTT. Full variable domain (rest looked up from reference TRBV9 and TRBJ1-1): DSGVTQTPKHLITATGQRVTLRCSPRSGDLSVYWYQQSLDQGLQFLIQYYNGEERAKGNILERFSAQQFPDLHSELNLSSLELGDSALYFCASSVNGLNTEAFFGQGTRLTVV.

This rearrangement joins TRBV18 to TRBJ2-6; no firm D call. Germline CDR1 KGHSH, CDR2 LQKENI. The CDR3 spans 15 residues. V was trimmed by 0 bases and J by 2 bases, leaving 5 bases between them. The chain's CDR3 is CASSPPRAGANVLTF. In DNA form, the CDR3 reads TGTGCCAGCTCACCACCCCGGGCTGGGGCCAACGTCCTGACTTTC.

The chain couples TRBV7-9 to TRBJ1-6, with 8 positions matching TRBD1. Germline CDR1 reads SEHNR; CDR2 reads FQNEAQ (reference sequence). CDR3 length equals 15 residues. With 3 bases clipped from V and 10 bases from J, the junction kept 8 bases outside the gene matches. The CDR3 is CASSFIQGGGSPLHF. In DNA, the CDR3 is TGTGCCAGCAGCTTTATACAGGGGGGTGGATCACCCCTCCACTTT.

The chain carries TRBV5-1 and TRBJ2-5; D not resolved. Germline loops: CDR1 SGHRS, CDR2 YFSETQ. Trimming removed 0 bases from V and 5 bases from J, with 11 bases in between. This CDR3 contains 14 residues. The CDR3 loop is CASSLVGLQETQYF. Here the CDR3 DNA reads TGCGCCAGCAGCTTGGTTGGCCTGCAGGAGACCCAGTACTTC.

This clone appeared a few times. This rearrangement joins TRBV27 to TRBJ1-2; unclear D gene. Germline assignment: CDR1 MNHEY and CDR2 SMNVEV (reference sequence). The CDR3 has 15 residues. Trimming cost V 4 bases and J 3 bases, with 15 bases left between them. CDR3 region: CASSSRGSGDYGYTF. In nucleotides, the CDR3 is TGTGCCAGCAGTTCCCGGGGATCCGGGGACTATGGCTACACCTTC.

This clone has a handful of counts. This sequence joins TRBV14 and TRBJ1-6, with D unclear. Germline CDR1 SGHDN, CDR2 FVKESK. With 3 bases removed from V and 4 bases from J, the gap between germline ends came to 10 bases. The CDR3 loop spans 15 amino acids. The CDR3 sequence is CASSHSGVYNSPLHF. CDR3 coding DNA: TGTGCCAGCAGCCATTCCGGGGTGTATAATTCACCCCTCCACTTT.

As concerns this clone: This sample also contains other DNA sequences that code for the same CDR3. The rearrangement links TRBV29-1 to TRBJ2-2; D may be TRBD1 (6 bases). CDR1 and CDR2 from the germline V gene are SQVTM and ANQGSEA. The germline V and J ends were trimmed by 6 bases and 5 bases, with 7 bases remaining between them. The CDR3 length is 11 residues. The CDR3 nucleotides are TGCAGCGTGGGACATACCGGGGAGCTGTTTTTT. This codes for CSVGHTGELFF.

The chain recombines TRBV7-2 with TRBJ2-3, with TRBD2 as a possible D gene (5 bases). This CDR3 spans 13 amino acids. The V gene lost 3 bases and the J gene lost 4 bases, with 8 bases spanning the gap. Per the germline V gene, CDR1 is SGHTA and CDR2 is FQGNSA. For the CDR3, the DNA is TGTGCCAGCAGCTTCGAACTAGCAGATACGCAGTATTTT. This gives the protein CASSFELADTQYF.

The chain carries TRBV14 and TRBJ2-1, with a possible D match to TRBD2 (6 bases). The CDR3 is 17 amino acids. V was pared by 0 bases and J by 9 bases, with 21 bases between. Germline CDR1 is SGHDN and CDR2 is FVKESK. The chain's CDR3 is CASSQDLLFRDSGEQFF. The CDR3 DNA reads TGTGCCAGCAGCCAAGATCTTTTATTCCGAGATAGCGGTGAGCAGTTCTTC. The variable domain in full, completed from reference TRBV14 and TRBJ2-1, reads EAGVTQFPSHSVIEKGQTVTLRCDPISGHDNLYWYRRVMGKEIKFLLHFVKESKQDESGMPNNRFLAERTGGTYSTLKVQPAELEDSGVYFCASSQDLLFRDSGEQFFGPGTRLTVL.

This clone was picked up a small number of times. The J gene is TRBJ1-1, the V gene TRBV7-9; D gene unclear. The CDR3 covers 14 residues. Trimming stripped 2 bases from V and 1 base from J, with 8 bases between. CDR1 and CDR2 from the germline V gene are SEHNR and FQNEAQ (reference sequence). The CDR3 sequence: CASSLFGENTEAFF. The CDR3 DNA sequence: TGTGCCAGCAGCTTATTTGGTGAGAACACTGAAGCTTTCTTT.

This clone has just one count. CDR3 sequence (DNA): TGTGCCAGCTCACCCCTCGAGTTACAGGGCCAGCATTTT. It specifies CASSPLELQGQHF. The J gene is TRBJ1-5, the V gene TRBV18, with a tentative D call TRBD1 (6 bases). The germline V gene has CDR1 KGHSH and CDR2 LQKENI. With 3 bases removed from V and 12 bases from J, the gap between germline ends came to 15 bases. The CDR3 is 13 amino acids.

The chain uses TRBV9 and TRBJ1-2; D might be TRBD1 (6 bases). The CDR3 sequence is 12 residues long. V lost 4 bases and J lost 6, with 10 bases in between. The germline gives CDR1 SGDLS, CDR2 YYNGEE. CDR3 bases: TGTGCCAGCAGCTCACACAGGGATGGCTACACCTTC. Translating gives CASSSHRDGYTF.

V and J are TRBV29-1 and TRBJ1-1; D is uncertain. Trimming removed 4 bases from V and 5 bases from J, with 11 bases in between. The CDR3 has 12 residues. Germline values: CDR1 SQVTM, CDR2 ANQGSEA. Here the CDR3 reads CSVVRGKTEAFF. The CDR3 DNA reads as TGCAGCGTTGTGCGGGGAAAAACTGAAGCTTTCTTT.

This clone turned up a few times. The genes are TRBV29-1 and TRBJ2-3; no reliable D call. This CDR3 has 11 amino acids. CDR1 is SQVTM, CDR2 ANQGSEA, per germline. Trimming pared 5 bases from V and 4 bases from J, leaving 7 bases between. The CDR3, as DNA: TGCAGCGTTCCAACACCAGATACGCAGTATTTT. Protein: CSVPTPDTQYF.

V is TRBV6-1 and J is TRBJ2-5; 7 positions match TRBD1. The CDR3 spans 15 residues. V shed 5 bases, J shed 4 bases, and the junction held 10 bases outside the gene matches. From germline, CDR1 is MNHNS and CDR2 SASEGT. The CDR3 bases are TGTGCCAGCAGTTCGCCTTACAGGGGATCAGAGACCCAGTACTTC. The encoded protein is CASSSPYRGSETQYF.

This chain joins TRBV6-1 and TRBJ1-3, with unresolved D. Germline V gene data show CDR1 as MNHNS and CDR2 as SASEGT. V was shortened by 4 bases and J by 2 bases, with 18 bases between the two germline ends. The CDR3 sequence is 17 residues long. CDR3 sequence (DNA): TGTGCCAGCAGTGCCCCGGCCGGAGTACTGACTGGAAACACCATATATTTT. Translation: CASSAPAGVLTGNTIYF.

The chain recombines TRBV30 with TRBJ2-1; perhaps TRBD1 as D (6 bases). V lost 0 bases to trimming and J lost 0 bases, with 12 bases between them. The CDR3 is 16 residues long. Germline CDR1 is GTSNPN and CDR2 is SVGIG (reference sequence). The CDR3, as DNA: TGTGCCTGGAGTGTACTCCGAGGGGGCTCCTACAATGAGCAGTTCTTC. Protein: CAWSVLRGGSYNEQFF.